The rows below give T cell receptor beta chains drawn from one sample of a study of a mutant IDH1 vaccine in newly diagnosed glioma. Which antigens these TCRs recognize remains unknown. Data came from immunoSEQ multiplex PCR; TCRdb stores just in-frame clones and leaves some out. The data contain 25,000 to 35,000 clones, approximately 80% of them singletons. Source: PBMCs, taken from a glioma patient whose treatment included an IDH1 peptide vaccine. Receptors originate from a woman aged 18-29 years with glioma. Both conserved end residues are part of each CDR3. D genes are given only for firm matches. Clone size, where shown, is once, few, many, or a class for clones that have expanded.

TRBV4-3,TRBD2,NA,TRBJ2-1,TGCGCCAGCAGCTCCACTAGCGGGAGTTACAATGAGCAGTTCTTC,CASSSTSGSYNEQFF
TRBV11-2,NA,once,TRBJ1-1,TGTGCCAGCAGCAAAGGATCGAACACTGAAGCTTTCTTT,CASSKGSNTEAFF
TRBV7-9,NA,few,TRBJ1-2,TGTGCCAGCCAGGGGAATGGCTACACCTTC,CASQGNGYTF
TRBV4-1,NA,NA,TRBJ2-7,TGCGCCAGCAGCCAAGAAACAGCCTACGAGCAGTACTTC,CASSQETAYEQYF
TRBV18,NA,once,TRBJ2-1,TGTGCCAGCTCACCATTAGCTATTAGCTCCTACAATGAGCAGTTCTTC,CASSPLAISSYNEQFF
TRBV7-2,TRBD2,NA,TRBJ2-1,TGTGCCAGCAGCCAAGGGTGGTTAGCGGGAGGTTACAATGAGCAGTTCTTC,CASSQGWLAGGYNEQFF
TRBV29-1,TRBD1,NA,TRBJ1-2,TGCAGCGCCACAGGGGTAGGGGGCTATGGCTACACCTTC,CSATGVGGYGYTF
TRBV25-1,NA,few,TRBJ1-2,TGTGCCAGCAGTGGGACGGCGGGGGGCTACACCTTC,CASSGTAGGYTF
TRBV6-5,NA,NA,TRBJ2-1,TGTGCCAGCAGAGCGGAGCTCTACAATGAGCAGTTCTTC,CASRAELYNEQFF
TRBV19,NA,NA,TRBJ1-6,TGTGCCAGTAGTGGGCAGAGAAACTCTTCACCCCTCCACTTT,CASSGQRNSSPLHF
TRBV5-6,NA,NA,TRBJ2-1,TGTGCCAGCAGCCCCGCCGGGATCCTTGGGCAGTTCTTC,CASSPAGILGQFF
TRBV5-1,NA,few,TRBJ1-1,TGCGCCAGCAGCCGCGACTCAGGGGCCGGGGCTGAAGCTTTCTTT,CASSRDSGAGAEAFF
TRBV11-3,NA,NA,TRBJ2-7,TGTGCCAGCAGCTTGCGGCACGTTACCTACGAGCAGTACTTC,CASSLRHVTYEQYF
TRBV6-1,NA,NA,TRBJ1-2,TGTGCCAGCAGTGAGCTTTACATCACTAACTATGGCTACACCTTC,CASSELYITNYGYTF
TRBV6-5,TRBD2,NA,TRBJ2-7,TGTGCCAGCAGTTGGTCTAGCGGGAGGGTTTACGAGCAGTACTTC,CASSWSSGRVYEQYF
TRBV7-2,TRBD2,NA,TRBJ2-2,TGTGCCAGCAGCTTAAGGACTAGCCCACTTACCACTGGCACCGGGGAGCTGTTTTTT,CASSLRTSPLTTGTGELFF
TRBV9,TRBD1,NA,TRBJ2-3,TGTGCCAGCAGCGTAGATCAGGGGGAGACAGATACGCAGTATTTT,CASSVDQGETDTQYF
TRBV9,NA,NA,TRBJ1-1,TGTGCCAGCAGCGTTTGGGACCAGGGAGGTAATGAAGCTTTCTTT,CASSVWDQGGNEAFF
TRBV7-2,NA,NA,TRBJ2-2,TGTGCCAGCAGCTTAGTCCGGGGATCGGCCGGGGAGCTGTTTTTT,CASSLVRGSAGELFF
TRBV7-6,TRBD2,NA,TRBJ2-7,TGTGCCAGCAGCTTAGGGCGGGGGACCAACGAGCAGTACTTC,CASSLGRGTNEQYF
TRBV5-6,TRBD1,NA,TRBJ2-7,TGTGCCAGCAGCCAAGGGGGCGGTTCCTACGAGCAGTACTTC,CASSQGGGSYEQYF
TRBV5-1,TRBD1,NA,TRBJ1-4,TGCGCCAGCAGCTGGGGGGGACAGGGAAACGAAAAACTGTTTTTT,CASSWGGQGNEKLFF
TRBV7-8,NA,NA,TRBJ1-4,TGTGCCAGCAGCTTAGCGCACCGGGGGAATGAAAAACTGTTTTTT,CASSLAHRGNEKLFF
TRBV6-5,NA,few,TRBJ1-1,TGTGCCAGCAGTTACTCCGATATCAACACTGAAGCTTTCTTT,CASSYSDINTEAFF
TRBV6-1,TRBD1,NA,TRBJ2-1,TGTGCCAGCAGAGGAAGGACAGGGGGCTGGAATGAGCAGTTCTTC,CASRGRTGGWNEQFF
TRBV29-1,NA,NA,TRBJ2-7,TGCAGCGTTCTCAAGAAGGGTCACTTCTACGAGCAGTACTTC,CSVLKKGHFYEQYF
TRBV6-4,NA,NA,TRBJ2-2,TGTGCCAGCAGTGTCAGGGGTCGACTCGGGTACGGGGAGCTGTTTTTT,CASSVRGRLGYGELFF
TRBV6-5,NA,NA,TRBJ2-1,TGTGCCAGCCACCTCTCGGCAGGGCCGGGGGAGCAGTTCTTC,CASHLSAGPGEQFF
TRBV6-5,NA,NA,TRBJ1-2,TGTGCCAGCAGTCTTAACAGGGAAAACTATGGCTACACCTTC,CASSLNRENYGYTF
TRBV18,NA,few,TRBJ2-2,TGTGCCAGCTCACCACCCCGAACGGGGGCCCTCAACACCGGGGAGCTGTTTTTT,CASSPPRTGALNTGELFF
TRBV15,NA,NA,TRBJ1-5,TGTGCCACCAGCGGCCGAAGATATCAGCCCCAGCATTTT,CATSGRRYQPQHF
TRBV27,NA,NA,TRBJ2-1,TGTGCCAGCAGTTACCCAGGCCGTACTGAGCAGTTCTTC,CASSYPGRTEQFF
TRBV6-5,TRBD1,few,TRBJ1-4,TGTGCCAGCAGGAAAGGGGGCGCGGATGAAAAACTGTTTTTT,CASRKGGADEKLFF
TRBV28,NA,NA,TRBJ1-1,TGTGCCAGCAGTCGACTTACCGCGAATGAAGCTTTCTTT,CASSRLTANEAFF
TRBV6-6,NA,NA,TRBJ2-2,TGTGCCATCGAACGGGTGGGGGAGACCGGGGAGCTGTTTTTT,CAIERVGETGELFF
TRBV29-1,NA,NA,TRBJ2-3,TGCAGCGTTCGAGGCAGGGGCGGGAGTGGCACAGATACGCAGTATTTT,CSVRGRGGSGTDTQYF
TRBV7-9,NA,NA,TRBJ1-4,TGTGCCAGCAGCTTGGTACAGGCTGATCCAACTAATGAAAAACTGTTTTTT,CASSLVQADPTNEKLFF
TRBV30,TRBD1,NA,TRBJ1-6,TGTGCCTGGAGTGTACCAACAGGGGGAAGGATTCTATCGCCCCTCCACTTT,CAWSVPTGGRILSPLHF
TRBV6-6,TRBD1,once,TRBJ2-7,TGTGCCATAGGACAGGGTTATGACTACGAGCAGTACTTC,CAIGQGYDYEQYF
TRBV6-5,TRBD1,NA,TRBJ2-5,TGTGCCAGCAGGCGGACAGGTTTACAAGAGACCCAGTACTTC,CASRRTGLQETQYF
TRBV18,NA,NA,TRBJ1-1,TGTGCCAGCTCAGTCAACACTGAAGCTTTCTTT,CASSVNTEAFF
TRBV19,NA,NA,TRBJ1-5,TGTGCCAGTAGTATAGACACCGAAAATCAGCCCCAGCATTTT,CASSIDTENQPQHF
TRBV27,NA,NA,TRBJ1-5,TGTGCCAGCAGTTTCTCCGGAAACCGGCCCCAGCATTTT,CASSFSGNRPQHF
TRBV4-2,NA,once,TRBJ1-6,TGTGCCAGCAGCCAAGTCGGTGATTCACCCCTCCACTTT,CASSQVGDSPLHF
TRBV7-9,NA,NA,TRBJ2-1,TGTGCCAGCAGCTCTGGGGGCCCGGGCAGGGAGCAGTTCTTC,CASSSGGPGREQFF
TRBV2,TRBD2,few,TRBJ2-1,TGTGCCAGCAGCGAAACCGGGACTAAAAACGGCTATGAGCAGTTCTTC,CASSETGTKNGYEQFF
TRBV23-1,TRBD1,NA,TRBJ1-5,TGCGCCAGCAGTCAATGCCACCCCAGGGACAGGGGTTCCAATCAGCCCCAGCATTTT,CASSQCHPRDRGSNQPQHF
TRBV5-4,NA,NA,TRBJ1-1,TGTGCCAGCAGCTTGGATGGGGGGAGCACTGAAGCTTTCTTT,CASSLDGGSTEAFF
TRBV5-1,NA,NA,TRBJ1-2,TGCGCCAGCAGCGCGGTGGAAGGACGGGACTATGGCTACACCTTC,CASSAVEGRDYGYTF
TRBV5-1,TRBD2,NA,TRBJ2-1,TGCGCCAGCAGCTTGGTGCTAGCGGGATACAATGAGCAGTTCTTC,CASSLVLAGYNEQFF
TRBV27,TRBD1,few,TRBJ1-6,TGTGCCAGCAGTTTAAGCCGGACAGGGGGCTTGCCACCCCTCCACTTT,CASSLSRTGGLPPLHF
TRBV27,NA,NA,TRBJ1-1,TGTGCCAGCAGTTTATCCGCCGCGAACACTGAAGCTTTCTTT,CASSLSAANTEAFF
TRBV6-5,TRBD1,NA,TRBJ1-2,TGTGCCAGCAGGACGGACAGGTCCTATGGCTACACCTTC,CASRTDRSYGYTF
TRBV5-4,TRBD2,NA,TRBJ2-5,TGTGCCAGCAGCCTGATGGGGGGGAGTCCAGAGACCCAGTACTTC,CASSLMGGSPETQYF
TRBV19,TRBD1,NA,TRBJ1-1,TGTGCCAGTAGTCCTAATCCCGGGACAGGGGGCGTGGGGGCTTTCTTT,CASSPNPGTGGVGAFF
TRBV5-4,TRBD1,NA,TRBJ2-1,TGTGCCAGCAGCCTCGACAGGGCGACAGATGAGCAGTTCTTC,CASSLDRATDEQFF
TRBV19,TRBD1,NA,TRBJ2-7,TGTGCCAGTAGTATGGACAGGGGAAACGGCGAGCAGTACTTC,CASSMDRGNGEQYF
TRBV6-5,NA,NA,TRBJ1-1,TGTGCCAGCAGTTACTCTGGGGGGGCGAACACTGAAGCTTTCTTT,CASSYSGGANTEAFF
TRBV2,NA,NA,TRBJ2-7,TGTGCCAGCAGTGATTTTGTGCAGGGGTCAGGCTACGAGCAGTACTTC,CASSDFVQGSGYEQYF